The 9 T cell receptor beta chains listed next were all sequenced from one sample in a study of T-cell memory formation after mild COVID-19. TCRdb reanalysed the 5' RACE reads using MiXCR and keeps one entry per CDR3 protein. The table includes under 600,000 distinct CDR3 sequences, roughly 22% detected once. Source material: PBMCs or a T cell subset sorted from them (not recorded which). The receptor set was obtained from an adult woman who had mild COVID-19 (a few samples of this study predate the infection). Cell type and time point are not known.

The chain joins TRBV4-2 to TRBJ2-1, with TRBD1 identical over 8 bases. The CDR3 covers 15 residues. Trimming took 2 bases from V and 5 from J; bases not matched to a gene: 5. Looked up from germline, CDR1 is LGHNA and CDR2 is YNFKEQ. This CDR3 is CASSQLRTGHNEQFF. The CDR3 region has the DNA TGTGCCAGCAGCCAACTCCGGACAGGGCACAATGAGCAGTTCTTC.

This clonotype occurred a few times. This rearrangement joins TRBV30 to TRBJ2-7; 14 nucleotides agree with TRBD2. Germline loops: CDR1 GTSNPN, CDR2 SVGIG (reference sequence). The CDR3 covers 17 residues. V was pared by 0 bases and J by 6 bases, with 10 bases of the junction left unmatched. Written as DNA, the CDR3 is TGTGCCTGGAGTGTACTTTCTGGACTAGCGGGAGGTGGCGAGCAGTACTTC. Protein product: CAWSVLSGLAGGGEQYF. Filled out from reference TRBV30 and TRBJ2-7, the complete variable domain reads SQTIHQWPATLVQPVGSPLSLECTVEGTSNPNLYWYRQAAGRGLQLLFYSVGIGQISSEVPQNLSASRPQDRQFILSSKKLLLSDSGFYLCAWSVLSGLAGGGEQYFGPGTRLTVT.

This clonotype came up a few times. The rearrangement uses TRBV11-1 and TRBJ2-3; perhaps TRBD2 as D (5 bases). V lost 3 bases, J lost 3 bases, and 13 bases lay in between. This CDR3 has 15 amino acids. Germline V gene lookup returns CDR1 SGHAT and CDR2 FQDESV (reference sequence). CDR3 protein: CASSFGAEYTDTQYF. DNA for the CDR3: TGTGCCAGCAGCTTCGGAGCGGAGTATACAGATACGCAGTATTTT. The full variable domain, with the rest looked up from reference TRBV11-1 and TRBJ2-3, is EAEVAQSPRYKITEKSQAVAFWCDPISGHATLYWYRQILGQGPELLVQFQDESVVDDSQLPKDRFSAERLKGVDSTLKIQPAELGDSAMYLCASSFGAEYTDTQYFGPGTRLTVL.

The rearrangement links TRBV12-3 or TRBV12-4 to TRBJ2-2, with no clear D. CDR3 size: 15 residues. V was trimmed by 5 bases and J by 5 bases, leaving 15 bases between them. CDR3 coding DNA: TGTGCCAGCAGTCCCCGTCGACTTGGGACCGGGGAGCTGTTTTTT. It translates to CASSPRRLGTGELFF.

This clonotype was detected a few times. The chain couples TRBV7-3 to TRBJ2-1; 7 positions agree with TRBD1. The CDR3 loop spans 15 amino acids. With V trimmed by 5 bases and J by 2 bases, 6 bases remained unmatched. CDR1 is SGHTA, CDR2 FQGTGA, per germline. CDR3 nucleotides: TGTGCCAGCAGCAAGACAGGGTTTACCTACAATGAGCAGTTCTTC. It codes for CASSKTGFTYNEQFF.

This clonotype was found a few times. The CDR3 protein is CASSEGQGHQPQHF. The CDR3 DNA is TGTGCCAGCAGTGAAGGGCAGGGACATCAGCCCCAGCATTTT. The chain employs TRBV6-1 and TRBJ1-5; possible D gene TRBD1, 5 bases. V lost 1 base and J 5 bases, leaving 9 bases between the germline ends. The CDR3 contains 14 residues. Germline CDR1 is MNHNS and CDR2 is SASEGT.

For the CDR3, the DNA is TGCAGCGTTGCAGGGGACTTTTACGAGCAGTACTTC. Its protein product is CSVAGDFYEQYF. The V gene is TRBV29-1, the J gene TRBJ2-7; D possibly matches TRBD1 or TRBD2 (6 bases each). The CDR3 has 12 residues. CDR1 is SQVTM and CDR2 is ANQGSEA in the germline V gene. The V end was cut by 4 bases, the J end by 4 bases, with 11 bases between.

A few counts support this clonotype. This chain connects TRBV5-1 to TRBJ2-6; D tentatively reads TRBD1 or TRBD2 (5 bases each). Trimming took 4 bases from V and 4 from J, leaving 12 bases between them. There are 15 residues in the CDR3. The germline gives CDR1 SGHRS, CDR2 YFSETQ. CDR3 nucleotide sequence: TGCGCCAGCAGCCCCGGGGCTATCGGGGCCAACGTCCTGACTTTC. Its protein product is CASSPGAIGANVLTF.

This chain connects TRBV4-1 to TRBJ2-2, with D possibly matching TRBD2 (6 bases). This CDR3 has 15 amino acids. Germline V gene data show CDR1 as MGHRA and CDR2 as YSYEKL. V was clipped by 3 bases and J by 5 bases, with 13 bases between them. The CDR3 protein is CASSQAPLATGELFF. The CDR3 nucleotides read TGCGCCAGCAGCCAGGCCCCTCTAGCGACCGGGGAGCTGTTTTTT.